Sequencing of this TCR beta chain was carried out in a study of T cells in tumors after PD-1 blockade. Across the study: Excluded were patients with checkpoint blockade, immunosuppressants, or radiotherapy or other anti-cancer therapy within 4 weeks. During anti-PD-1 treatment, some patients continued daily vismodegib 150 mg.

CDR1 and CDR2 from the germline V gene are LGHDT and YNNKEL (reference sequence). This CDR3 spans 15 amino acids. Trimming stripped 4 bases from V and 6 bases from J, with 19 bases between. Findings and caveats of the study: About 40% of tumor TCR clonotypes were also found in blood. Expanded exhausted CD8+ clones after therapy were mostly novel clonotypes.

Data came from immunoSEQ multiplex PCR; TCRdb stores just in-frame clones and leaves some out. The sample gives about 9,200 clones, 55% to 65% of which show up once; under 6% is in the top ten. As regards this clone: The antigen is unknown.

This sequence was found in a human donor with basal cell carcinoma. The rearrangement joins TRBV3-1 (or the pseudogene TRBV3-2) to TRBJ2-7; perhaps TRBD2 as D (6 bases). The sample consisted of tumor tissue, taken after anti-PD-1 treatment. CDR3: CASSPAAGSLFEQYF. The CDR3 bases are TGTGCCAGCAGCCCCGCTGCGGGATCCCTATTCGAGCAGTACTTC.